The clone carrying this T cell receptor (beta chain) was observed a few times. The target antigen is unknown. The data derive from a study of shared clonotypes between healthy human individuals. Whole-study findings and limits: Richness estimates generally favored naive over memory subsets.

Clones were read by immunoSEQ multiplex PCR, and TCRdb kept only the in-frame ones, dropping some. Of approximately 100,000 clones in the sample, 65% to 75% were seen once. From germline, CDR1 is LGHNA and CDR2 YNFKEQ. The CDR3 has 16 amino acids. V lost 3 bases and J lost 5; bases outside the gene matches: 11. This clonotype was sampled from a woman aged 30 to 39 in good health. This sequence joins TRBV4-2 and TRBJ2-5; TRBD1 aligns across 8 bases. Source material: memory CD8+ T cells sorted from blood. Subset given: CD45RO+ cells pooled with CCR7-negative TemRA cells. The CDR3 reads CASSHDSTGVDETQYF. The CDR3 nucleotides are TGTGCCAGCAGCCACGACTCGACAGGGGTGGACGAGACCCAGTACTTC.